This T cell receptor (beta chain) was captured in a study of T cells in Graves' hyperthyroidism and ophthalmopathy. Amplified regions were TCR beta CDR3 sequences from RNA transcripts. First-round RT-PCR targeting the TCR CDR3 was performed with the HTBI primer set. Each CDR3 protein is one row after TCRdb ran MiXCR on the multiplex PCR reads. This table holds hundreds of thousands of distinct CDR3 sequences, 12% to 15% found once. General study findings and limits: Blood also held most thyroid clonotypes expanded beyond 0.001. A model built on 13 V-J features separated ophthalmopathy from stable hyperthyroidism.

As to this clonotype: What it binds is unknown.

The CDR3 has 15 residues. Trimming removed 2 bases from V and 1 base from J, with 6 bases in between. Per the germline V gene, CDR1 is LGHDT and CDR2 is YNNKEL (reference sequence). This chain uses TRBV3-1 with TRBJ1-6; D uncertain. The specimen sequenced was blood. This receptor was identified in a woman aged 55-70 years with Graves' ophthalmopathy. DNA of the CDR3: TGTGCCAGCAGCCAAAGGGTATCCTATAATTCACCCCTCCACTTT. Its protein product is CASSQRVSYNSPLHF.